These 23 T cell receptor beta chains were all obtained from the same sample, sequenced in a study of neurological immune-mediated disorders. TCRdb ran MiXCR on the 5' RACE reads and lists one entry per CDR3 protein. The table lists about 59,000 distinct CDR3 sequences, about 12% of them singletons, with over 8.5% in the top ten. The specimen sequenced was PBMCs. The receptors here all came from a woman between 55 and 75 years old with HTLV-1-associated myelopathy (HAM/TSP).

This clonotype was picked up many times. V gene TRBV6-5 combines with J gene TRBJ1-1, with D perhaps matching TRBD1 (5 bases). CDR1 is MNHEY, CDR2 SVGAGI, per germline. Trimming stripped 6 bases from V and 5 bases from J, with 13 bases between. The CDR3 totals 13 residues. In DNA form, the CDR3 reads TGTGCCAGCAGCCGAGGGCAGGGAACTGAAGCTTTCTTT. It encodes CASSRGQGTEAFF.

This clonotype was recorded at least ten times. The V call is TRBV5-1, the J call TRBJ2-7, with 9 bases matching TRBD1. Trimming took 4 bases from V and 7 from J; bases not matched to a gene: 9. CDR3 length: 14 amino acids. CDR1 and CDR2 from the germline V gene are SGHRS and YFSETQ. CDR3 region: CASSLGQGKGEQYF. The CDR3 bases are TGCGCCAGCAGCCTAGGACAGGGGAAAGGTGAGCAGTACTTC.

This clonotype has ten or more counts. V gene TRBV5-1 combines with J gene TRBJ1-5; maybe TRBD1 (5 bases). The CDR3 spans 15 residues. The germline V gene has CDR1 SGHRS and CDR2 YFSETQ. V lost 0 bases and J 0 bases, leaving 7 bases between the germline ends. The CDR3 is CASSLAGVSNQPQHF. The CDR3 nucleotides are TGCGCCAGCAGCTTGGCGGGGGTTAGCAATCAGCCCCAGCATTTT.

This clonotype was seen repeatedly, ten times or more. J is TRBJ2-6 and V is TRBV5-1; D not certain. V was trimmed by 0 bases and J by 0 bases, leaving 1 base between them. The CDR3 sequence is 14 residues long. CDR1 SGHRS and CDR2 YFSETQ come from the germline V gene. CDR3 amino acids: CASSLGSGANVLTF. The CDR3 nucleotides read TGCGCCAGCAGCTTGGGCTCTGGGGCCAACGTCCTGACTTTC.

Many counts were recorded for this clonotype. The chain is built from TRBV6-5 and TRBJ1-4; D gene ambiguous. The CDR3 runs 13 residues. Trimming removed 5 bases at V and 8 bases at J, with 12 bases between. Germline CDR1 and CDR2: MNHEY and SVGAGI. This chain's CDR3 is CASSRLRVEKLFF. DNA for the CDR3: TGTGCCAGCAGTCGACTACGGGTGGAAAAACTGTTTTTT.

This clonotype was counted ten times or more. This chain links TRBV5-1 with TRBJ2-7; D is uncertain. The V end lost 0 bases, the J end lost 7 bases, and 14 bases lay between the germline ends. The germline V gene encodes CDR1 SGHRS and CDR2 YFSETQ. CDR3 length: 14 amino acids. The DNA of the CDR3 is TGCGCCAGCAGCTTGGACTCCGCTCTCTTGGAGCAGTACTTC. Its translation is CASSLDSALLEQYF.

This chain joins TRBV5-1 and TRBJ2-2, with D unclear. CDR3 length equals 15 residues. The germline CDR1 and CDR2 sequences are SGHRS and YFSETQ. The V gene lost 2 bases and the J gene lost 0 bases, with 8 bases spanning the gap. CDR3 sequence: CASSFFMANTGELFF. CDR3 in DNA: TGCGCCAGCAGCTTCTTTATGGCGAACACCGGGGAGCTGTTTTTT.

This clonotype was detected many times. V gene TRBV28 combines with J gene TRBJ2-1; 8 nucleotides match TRBD2. The germline V gene encodes CDR1 MDHEN and CDR2 SYDVKM. The CDR3 has 13 residues. The trim removed 5 bases at V and 12 bases at J, leaving 9 bases unmatched. The CDR3: CASSRSSGRGQFF. For the CDR3, the DNA is TGTGCCAGCAGTCGCTCAAGCGGGAGAGGGCAGTTCTTC.

Points on this clonotype: Compared with germline, one end of the junction differs, possibly owing to a read error. V and J are TRBV6-5 and TRBJ2-1; a possible D gene is TRBD2 (6 bases). Germline loops: CDR1 MNHEY, CDR2 SVGAGI. The CDR3 has 14 residues. CDR3 DNA: TGTACCAGTAGTACCCCTGGCGGGGTGAATGAGCAGTTCTTC. Protein product: CTSSTPGGVNEQFF.

In this sample, this clonotype turned up many times. The chain has TRBV15 and TRBJ2-4; D is perhaps TRBD2 (5 bases). CDR3 size: 14 residues. Germline V gene lookup returns CDR1 LNHNV and CDR2 YYDKDF (reference sequence). With 4 bases removed from V and 2 bases from J, the gap between germline ends came to 9 bases. The chain's CDR3 is CATSKVATKNIQYF. In nucleotides, the CDR3 is TGTGCCACCAGCAAGGTAGCGACCAAAAACATTCAGTACTTC. The entire variable domain, with the rest obtained from reference TRBV15 and TRBJ2-4, is as follows: DAMVIQNPRYQVTQFGKPVTLSCSQTLNHNVMYWYQQKSSQAPKLLFHYYDKDFNNEADTPDNFQSRRPNTSFCFLDIRSPGLGDTAMYLCATSKVATKNIQYFGAGTRLSVL.

In its sample, this clonotype was seen many times. This sequence joins TRBV5-1 and TRBJ1-2; D is uncertain. The V gene lost 0 bases and the J gene lost 8 bases, with 14 bases spanning the gap. Germline lookup yields CDR1 SGHRS and CDR2 YFSETQ. The CDR3 runs 14 residues. The CDR3 sequence is CASSLEGSQLGYTF. The CDR3 DNA reads as TGCGCCAGCAGCTTGGAGGGCAGTCAGCTGGGCTACACCTTC. Combining the CDR3 with reference TRBV5-1 and TRBJ1-2 gives the whole variable domain KAGVTQTPRYLIKTRGQQVTLSCSPISGHRSVSWYQQTPGQGLQFLFEYFSETQRNKGNFPGRFSGRQFSNSRSEMNVSTLELGDSALYLCASSLEGSQLGYTFGSGTRLTVV.

This clonotype was counted many times. The V call is TRBV27, the J call TRBJ1-1, with D maybe TRBD1 (6 bases). The CDR3 is 13 amino acids. V shed 3 bases and J shed 8 bases, with 13 bases lying between them. Germline lookup yields CDR1 MNHEY and CDR2 SMNVEV (reference sequence). CDR3: CASSFGLGAEAFF. CDR3 DNA sequence: TGTGCCAGCAGTTTCGGATTGGGGGCGGAAGCTTTCTTT.

This clonotype was counted many times. V usage is TRBV5-1 and J usage is TRBJ2-7; 12 nucleotides agree with TRBD2. J lost 0 bases, V lost 2 bases, and 3 bases had no gene match. The CDR3 totals 16 residues. The germline V gene has CDR1 SGHRS and CDR2 YFSETQ. The CDR3 region has the DNA TGCGCCAGCAGCTTAGGACTAGCGGGAACCTCCTACGAGCAGTACTTC. This encodes CASSLGLAGTSYEQYF. Variable domain in full (rest from reference TRBV5-1 and TRBJ2-7): KAGVTQTPRYLIKTRGQQVTLSCSPISGHRSVSWYQQTPGQGLQFLFEYFSETQRNKGNFPGRFSGRQFSNSRSEMNVSTLELGDSALYLCASSLGLAGTSYEQYFGPGTRLTVT.

This clonotype was seen repeatedly, ten times or more. The V call is TRBV5-6, the J call TRBJ2-1; D possibly corresponds to TRBD2 (6 bases). V was shortened by 0 bases and J by 6 bases, with 7 bases between the two germline ends. CDR1 and CDR2 (germline): SGHDT, YYEEEE. The CDR3 contains 13 residues. CDR3 DNA: TGTGCCAGCAGCTTGGAGCGGGTCAATGAGCAGTTCTTC. Translating it yields CASSLERVNEQFF.

This clonotype was seen ten or more times. The chain joins TRBV7-2 to TRBJ2-1; TRBD2 agrees at 11 bases. The CDR3 loop spans 16 amino acids. Germline CDR1 and CDR2: SGHTA and FQGNSA. The V gene end was trimmed by 5 bases and the J gene end by 5 bases; junction bases not matched to a gene: 8. The CDR3 nucleotides read TGTGCCAGCAGCCCGACCGGGACTAGCGGAAACAATGAGCAGTTCTTC. It codes for CASSPTGTSGNNEQFF.

In its sample, this clonotype was seen many times. V usage is TRBV20-1 and J usage is TRBJ1-2; no clear D gene. V lost 0 bases, J lost 8 bases, and 16 bases lay in between. The CDR3 sequence is 14 residues long. The germline V gene has CDR1 DFQATT and CDR2 SNEGSKA (reference sequence). CDR3 protein: CSARDSSGSGGYTF. The CDR3 nucleotides read TGCAGTGCTAGAGATTCCTCCGGGTCGGGGGGCTACACCTTC.

For this clonotype: This may come from a read error, since a much larger clone is one base off. V gene TRBV19 combines with J gene TRBJ2-1, with TRBD2 as a possible D gene (5 bases). CDR1 and CDR2 from the germline V gene are LNHDA and SQIVND (reference sequence). The CDR3 loop spans 15 amino acids. V was pared by 7 bases and J by 2 bases, with 15 bases between. The chain's CDR3 is CASTPLIGTYNEQFF. CDR3 sequence (DNA): TGTGCCAGTACTCCTTTAATCGGGACCTACAATGAGCAGTTCTTC.

In this sample, this clonotype turned up many times. The chain carries TRBV7-2 and TRBJ2-7; D tentatively fits TRBD1 or TRBD2 (5 bases each). The CDR3 has 14 amino acids. CDR1 is SGHTA and CDR2 is FQGNSA in the germline V gene. Deletions cut 1 base from V and 4 bases from J, with 11 bases between. CDR3 DNA sequence: TGTGCCAGCAGCTTAGGGGGGAAGGTATACGAGCAGTACTTC. It codes for CASSLGGKVYEQYF. The entire variable domain, with the rest obtained from reference TRBV7-2 and TRBJ2-7, is as follows: GAGVSQSPSNKVTEKGKDVELRCDPISGHTALYWYRQSLGQGLEFLIYFQGNSAPDKSGLPSDRFSAERTGGSVSTLTIQRTQQEDSAVYLCASSLGGKVYEQYFGPGTRLTVT.

In its sample, this clonotype was seen many times. The rearrangement uses TRBV29-1 and TRBJ1-1; D is undetermined. The CDR3 is 12 residues long. CDR1 SQVTM and CDR2 ANQGSEA come from the germline V gene. Between the trimmed V and J ends, which lost 7 bases and 1 base, there was a span of 10 bases. The CDR3 reads CSAAHPNTEAFF. DNA for the CDR3: TGCAGCGCTGCACACCCGAACACTGAAGCTTTCTTT.

The rearrangement links TRBV24-1 to TRBJ2-1; 9 bases fit TRBD2. Per the germline V gene, CDR1 is KGHDR and CDR2 is SFDVKD. CDR3 size: 15 residues. The CDR3 DNA reads TGTGCAATCAGAAATAGCGGGAGCTCCTACAATGAGCAGTTCTTC. Amino acids: CAIRNSGSSYNEQFF.

This clonotype was observed many times. The V call is TRBV24-1, the J call TRBJ1-5, with D perhaps matching TRBD1 (5 bases). The ends were cut back, 2 bases at V and 7 bases at J, with 8 bases in the middle. The germline V gene has CDR1 KGHDR and CDR2 SFDVKD. CDR3 length: 13 amino acids. This CDR3 reads CATSDSGEQPQHF. The DNA for the CDR3 is TGTGCCACCAGTGATTCGGGGGAACAGCCCCAGCATTTT.

This clonotype was detected ten times or more. This chain joins TRBV2 and TRBJ2-2; D may be TRBD1 (6 bases). Per the germline V gene, CDR1 is SNHLY and CDR2 is FYNNEI. V was trimmed by 8 bases and J by 3 bases, leaving 19 bases between them. The CDR3 length is 16 residues. CDR3 loop: CASGWNQGQDTGELFF. Written as DNA, the CDR3 is TGTGCCAGCGGATGGAATCAGGGGCAGGACACCGGGGAGCTGTTTTTT.

This clonotype was counted many times. The rearrangement uses TRBV5-1 and TRBJ1-1; 7 bases are a match to TRBD1. Trimming cost V 2 bases and J 2 bases; bases outside gene matches: 6. CDR1 is SGHRS, CDR2 YFSETQ, per germline. The CDR3 has 15 residues. CDR3 sequence: CASSLGDSVNTEAFF. The CDR3 DNA is TGCGCCAGCAGCTTAGGGGACAGCGTCAACACTGAAGCTTTCTTT.